Sequencing of this TCR beta chain was carried out in a study of monozygotic twins with inflammatory bowel disease. Findings of the study overall: Nothing supported a single strong signal or clonotype that was associated with IBD. Relative clonotype sharing with others was diminished in IBD patients versus healthy twins, particularly with disease activity.

For both chains, the TCRalpha and TCRbeta cDNA went through two nested PCRs of about 17 and 10 cycles. TCRdb derives one entry per CDR3 protein from the 5' RACE reads, leaving out DNA. The record lists approximately 400,000 distinct CDR3 sequences, of which the ten most abundant hold just over 2.5%. Turning to this clonotype: Its specificity is not known.

This CDR3 has 16 amino acids. Germline V CDR1 and CDR2: ENHRY, SYGVKD. The sequenced sample consisted of blood. The sequence was collected from a human donor with ulcerative colitis or Crohn's disease, or a healthy co-twin of an affected twin (not recorded which). The J gene is TRBJ2-5, the V gene TRBV10-3. The CDR3 reads CAISGEVGRYQETQYF.